The 9 T cell receptor beta chains presented below share a single source sample, sequenced in a study of blood T cell repertoires in COVID-19. Here immunoSEQ multiplex PCR was the method, and the copy in TCRdb shows in-frame clones only, minus some. The profile shows about 130,000 clones, 75% to 90% of them singletons. The sequencing input was peripheral blood. The receptors stem from a man aged 50-59 years with active or convalescent COVID-19.

In the case of this clone: No DNA is shown, since the ends of the CDR3 on it are uncertain; the CDR3 is the one TCRdb lists. The chain is built from TRBV28 and TRBJ1-5; whether TRBD1, the table's D call, matches the DNA was not checked. The CDR3 sequence runs 14 residues, both termini included. Germline V CDR1 and CDR2: MDHEN, SYDVKM. The CDR3 loop is CASSITGQGHPSIF.

The chain combines TRBV24-1 with TRBJ2-1; tentative D call: TRBD2 (6 bases). CDR3 length equals 16 residues. Germline V gene data show CDR1 as KGHDR and CDR2 as SFDVKD. Deletions cut 9 bases from V and 9 bases from J, with 26 bases between. The CDR3 DNA is TGTGCCACCGCGCTGGGCGGGACGGGAACCCGTCGTGAGCAGTTCTTC. Encoded protein: CATALGGTGTRREQFF.

This sequence joins TRBV6-4 and TRBJ2-2, with a weak D call TRBD1 (5 bases). The germline V gene has CDR1 MRHNA and CDR2 SNTAGT. V was clipped by 3 bases and J by 5 bases, with 13 bases between them. CDR3 length: 15 amino acids. CDR3 residues: CASSETQPGTGELFF. For the CDR3, the DNA is TGTGCCAGCAGTGAGACCCAACCAGGGACCGGGGAGCTGTTTTTT.

The CDR3 nucleotides read TGTGCCAGCAGCTTAGCGACAGGAGCCGGGGAGCTGTTTTTT. Protein sequence: CASSLATGAGELFF. The chain uses TRBV11-2 and TRBJ2-2; a possible D gene is TRBD1 (6 bases). V was shortened by 1 base and J by 6 bases, with 9 bases between the two germline ends. The germline CDR1 and CDR2 sequences are SGHAT and FQNNGV. The CDR3 length is 14 residues.

V gene TRBV6-2 or TRBV6-3 combines with J gene TRBJ2-7, with 7 bases aligning to TRBD2. Germline CDR1 reads MNHEY; CDR2 reads SVGEGT. The CDR3 runs to 13 residues. The J segment lost 3 bases and the V segment lost 7 bases, leaving 6 bases of the junction unmatched. The CDR3 DNA reads as TGTGCCAGCATCCCGCGGGGGATCTACGAGCAGTACTTC. Protein: CASIPRGIYEQYF.

This clone was detected once. The chain employs TRBV6-1 and TRBJ2-5, with TRBD2 matching 7 bases. V shed 3 bases and J 5 bases; nucleotides not matched to a gene: 3. CDR3 size: 13 residues. Germline V CDR1 and CDR2: MNHNS, SASEGT. Here the CDR3 reads CASSDGRAETQYF. The DNA of the CDR3 is TGTGCCAGCAGTGATGGGAGGGCGGAGACCCAGTACTTC.

The chain links TRBV5-1 to TRBJ2-5; perhaps TRBD1 as D (6 bases). The CDR3 sequence is 15 residues long. Germline loops: CDR1 SGHRS, CDR2 YFSETQ. The ends were cut back, 0 bases at V and 4 bases at J, with 13 bases in the middle. CDR3 residues: CASSLAPTGGETQYF. CDR3 sequence (DNA): TGCGCCAGCAGCTTGGCCCCGACAGGTGGAGAGACCCAGTACTTC. Together with reference TRBV5-1 and TRBJ2-5, the CDR3 gives the full variable domain: KAGVTQTPRYLIKTRGQQVTLSCSPISGHRSVSWYQQTPGQGLQFLFEYFSETQRNKGNFPGRFSGRQFSNSRSEMNVSTLELGDSALYLCASSLAPTGGETQYFGPGTRLLVL.

This clone was seen just once. The chain joins TRBV6-2 or TRBV6-3 to TRBJ2-7; 9 bases map to TRBD1. This CDR3 comprises 17 residues. From germline, CDR1 is MNHEY and CDR2 SVGEGT. Germline trimming cut 1 base from V and 3 bases from J; bases unmatched to any gene: 10. DNA for the CDR3: TGTGCCAGCAGTTACTTAACCGGGACAGGGTCAGGCTACGAGCAGTACTTC. Translation gives CASSYLTGTGSGYEQYF.

This chain uses TRBV13 with TRBJ2-5; possible D gene TRBD2, 6 bases. The CDR3 spans 16 residues. CDR1 and CDR2 (germline): PRHDT, FYEKMQ (reference sequence). V gave up 3 bases and J gave up 5 bases, with 19 bases separating them. The CDR3 loop reads CASSFGTGGSGETQYF. The CDR3 DNA is TGTGCCAGCAGCTTTGGCACAGGCGGAAGCGGGGAGACCCAGTACTTC.